The rows below give T cell receptor beta chains drawn from one sample of a study of shared clonotypes between healthy human individuals. The protocol was immunoSEQ multiplex PCR, while the TCRdb copy is restricted to in-frame clones and leaves out a portion. The data show approximately 640,000 clones, approximately 75% seen once. What was sequenced was memory CD4+ T cells sorted from blood. All receptors come from a woman in her twenties or thirties in good health. The CDR3 runs from the conserved cysteine through the conserved F or W. The order of the fields is D gene, J gene, clone size, V gene, CDR3 protein, CDR3 DNA. The D gene is left open where the match is weak. Some rows have no size entry. The others give once, few or many, or a class for an expanded clone.

- TRBJ1-2 - TRBV10-3 CAISESTGPNYGYTF TGTGCCATCAGTGAATCCACAGGACCCAACTATGGCTACACCTTC
TRBD1 TRBJ2-2 - TRBV15 CAIRDRTTTGELFF TGTGCCATACGGGACAGGACCACCACCGGGGAGCTGTTTTTT
- TRBJ2-7 - TRBV19 CASSITGREQYF TGTGCCAGTAGTATTACCGGGAGAGAGCAGTACTTC
TRBD1 TRBJ2-5 - TRBV7-9 CASSFRDREDF TGTGCCAGCAGCTTCCGGGACAGGGAGGACTTC
TRBD2 TRBJ2-3 - TRBV7-9 CASSLREVGDTQYF TGTGCCAGCAGCTTACGGGAGGTGGGAGATACGCAGTATTTT
- TRBJ2-6 - TRBV19 CASSEQGGGANVLTF TGTGCCAGTAGTGAACAGGGCGGTGGGGCCAACGTCCTGACTTTC
TRBD1 TRBJ1-3 few TRBV18 CASETGDGNTIYF TGTGCCAGCGAAACAGGGGACGGAAACACCATATATTTT
- TRBJ1-1 - TRBV7-3 CASSSDGEGRAEAFF TGTGCCAGCAGCTCCGACGGGGAAGGTAGGGCTGAAGCTTTCTTT
TRBD1 TRBJ2-1 - TRBV19 CASRSGQPHLNEQFF TGTGCCAGTAGATCGGGACAGCCGCACCTTAATGAGCAGTTCTTC
- TRBJ2-5 - TRBV5-1 CASSPPGLQETQYF TGCGCCAGCAGCCCCCCGGGCCTTCAAGAGACCCAGTACTTC
TRBD2 TRBJ2-1 - TRBV4-1 CASSRPGTSYNEQFF TGCGCCAGCAGCCGACCCGGGACTAGCTACAATGAGCAGTTCTTC
TRBD2 TRBJ2-5 - TRBV4-2 CASSRLAGGKQETQYF TGTGCCAGCAGCAGGCTAGCGGGAGGGAAGCAAGAGACCCAGTACTTC
- TRBJ1-3 few TRBV6-1 CASTSQGGTGNTIYF TGTGCCAGCACCTCCCAAGGGGGGACTGGAAACACCATATATTTT
TRBD2 TRBJ2-3 - TRBV7-3 CASGTSGSDTQYF TGTGCCAGCGGAACTAGCGGGAGCGATACGCAGTATTTT
- TRBJ2-2 few TRBV7-9 CASSPDSNTGELFF TGTGCCAGCAGCCCCGATTCAAACACCGGGGAGCTGTTTTTT
- TRBJ2-3 - TRBV2 CASSERLSTDTQYF TGTGCCAGCAGTGAACGGCTAAGCACAGATACGCAGTATTTT
- TRBJ2-7 - TRBV27 CASSPTKTAQGAYEQYF TGTGCCAGCAGTCCCACCAAGACTGCACAGGGTGCCTACGAGCAGTACTTC
- TRBJ2-2 - TRBV2 CASSVHNTGELFF TGTGCCAGCAGTGTACACAACACCGGGGAGCTGTTTTTT
- TRBJ1-5 - TRBV6-1 CASSGGRNQPQHF TGTGCCAGCAGTGGGGGGCGCAATCAGCCCCAGCATTTT
- TRBJ2-3 few TRBV9 CASSPGADTQYF TGTGCCAGCAGCCCAGGGGCAGATACGCAGTATTTT
TRBD1 TRBJ2-7 - TRBV14 CASTPWTGCEQYF TGTGCCAGCACCCCATGGACAGGTTGCGAGCAGTACTTC
TRBD2 TRBJ2-3 once TRBV7-2 CASSFSFSGRGDTQYF TGTGCCAGCAGCTTCTCCTTTAGCGGGAGAGGTGATACGCAGTATTTT
TRBD2 TRBJ2-1 - TRBV6-6 CASSYYIAGSNEQFF TGTGCCAGCAGTTACTACATAGCGGGGAGTAATGAGCAGTTCTTC
- TRBJ2-5 - TRBV7-9 CASSFGGQETQYF TGTGCCAGCAGCTTCGGCGGGCAAGAGACCCAGTACTTC
- TRBJ2-2 - TRBV6-5 CASSSTVLNTGELFF TGTGCCAGCAGCTCGACAGTATTGAACACCGGGGAGCTGTTTTTT
- TRBJ2-1 - TRBV6-4 CASSDSGGVPYNEQFF TGTGCCAGCAGTGACTCGGGCGGGGTCCCCTACAATGAGCAGTTCTTC
- TRBJ1-1 - TRBV6-5 CASSWAGTPGTEAFF TGTGCCAGCAGTTGGGCCGGGACCCCAGGCACTGAAGCTTTCTTT
- TRBJ2-1 - TRBV7-2 CASSLGRQIYNEQFF TGTGCCAGCAGCTTAGGCCGGCAGATATACAATGAGCAGTTCTTC
TRBD2 TRBJ2-1 - TRBV7-2 CASSIETSGRQKFF TGTGCCAGCAGCATTGAGACTAGCGGGAGGCAAAAGTTCTTC
TRBD2 TRBJ2-1 few TRBV7-2 CASSTSGRAYNEQFF TGTGCCAGCAGCACGAGCGGGAGGGCTTACAATGAGCAGTTCTTC
- TRBJ2-7 - TRBV12-2 CASRTRTSGPSNEQYF TGTGCAAGTCGCACTCGGACTAGCGGGCCTTCTAACGAGCAGTACTTC
- TRBJ2-2 - TRBV18 CASSLNPPPETGELFF TGTGCCAGCTCACTAAACCCCCCTCCGGAGACCGGGGAGCTGTTTTTT
TRBD2 TRBJ2-5 few TRBV5-4 CASSRAGGPGETQYF TGTGCCAGCAGCCGAGCGGGAGGGCCGGGGGAGACCCAGTACTTC
TRBD1 TRBJ1-5 - TRBV6-4 CATDLDRKNQPQHF TGTGCCACCGATTTGGACAGGAAAAATCAGCCCCAGCATTTT
TRBD2 TRBJ2-1 - TRBV10-3 CAISESGRGNYNEQFF TGTGCCATCAGTGAGAGCGGGAGGGGGAACTACAATGAGCAGTTCTTC
- TRBJ2-1 - TRBV19 CASSKGYNEQFF TGTGCCAGTAGTAAAGGGTACAATGAGCAGTTCTTC
- TRBJ2-3 - TRBV15 CATSRDGVKRQGTDTQYF TGTGCCACCAGCAGAGATGGGGTGAAAAGACAGGGCACAGATACGCAGTATTTT
- TRBJ2-7 - TRBV28 CASTKTGFPYEQYF TGTGCCAGTACCAAAACAGGGTTCCCCTACGAGCAGTACTTC
- TRBJ1-3 - TRBV5-1 CASSLGSSGNTIYF TGCGCCAGCAGCTTGGGGAGCTCTGGAAACACCATATATTTT
- TRBJ2-1 - TRBV11-2 CASSSVTSSYNEQFF TGTGCCAGCAGCTCGGTTACCAGCTCCTACAATGAGCAGTTCTTC
- TRBJ1-4 - TRBV28 CASSPGLTGGGEKLFF TGTGCCAGCAGCCCCGGTTTGACGGGGGGAGGGGAAAAACTGTTTTTT
- TRBJ1-3 - TRBV4-1 CASGNLQDSGNTIYF TGCGCCAGCGGTAACCTTCAGGATAGTGGAAACACCATATATTTT
TRBD1 TRBJ2-2 - TRBV19 CASHPRDRGNTGELFF TGTGCCAGTCACCCCCGGGACAGGGGTAACACCGGGGAGCTGTTTTTT
- TRBJ1-5 - TRBV2 CASSPGRSNQPQHF TGTGCCAGCAGTCCAGGTAGGAGCAATCAGCCCCAGCATTTT
- TRBJ1-3 - TRBV28 CASSFLNAGHSGNTIYF TGTGCCAGCAGTTTTCTTAACGCAGGGCACTCTGGAAACACCATATATTTT
TRBD2 TRBJ2-5 many TRBV27 CASSSGLAGALGTQYF TGTGCCAGCAGTTCCGGACTAGCGGGAGCGTTAGGGACCCAGTACTTC
TRBD2 TRBJ2-5 few TRBV6-1 CASSEVARASGSWETQYF TGTGCCAGCAGTGAAGTAGCGAGGGCTAGCGGTTCGTGGGAGACCCAGTACTTC
- TRBJ1-4 - TRBV7-9 CASSLLGAEGEKLFF TGTGCCAGCAGCTTATTGGGGGCAGAGGGTGAAAAACTGTTTTTT
- TRBJ1-5 - TRBV7-6 CASSLGTDNQPQHF TGTGCCAGCAGCTTAGGGACGGATAATCAGCCCCAGCATTTT
- TRBJ1-2 - TRBV5-1 CASSPGDPYNYGYTF TGCGCCAGCAGCCCGGGGGACCCTTATAACTATGGCTACACCTTC
TRBD2 TRBJ2-7 - TRBV28 CASRTTARISGNGYEQYF TGTGCCAGCAGGACTACAGCCCGGATTAGCGGGAACGGATACGAGCAGTACTTC
TRBD2 TRBJ2-7 - TRBV5-1 CASRLAGAYEQYF TGCGCCAGCAGACTCGCGGGAGCCTACGAGCAGTACTTC
TRBD2 TRBJ2-7 - TRBV7-9 CASSDYVAGSSYEQYF TGTGCCAGCAGCGATTACGTAGCGGGTAGCTCCTACGAGCAGTACTTC
- TRBJ2-3 few TRBV9 CASSPTRGSTDTQYF TGTGCCAGCAGTCCCACTCGAGGGAGCACAGATACGCAGTATTTT
- TRBJ1-5 - TRBV6-1 CASSDVGVNQPQHF TGTGCCAGCAGTGACGTCGGGGTCAATCAGCCCCAGCATTTT
- TRBJ1-5 - TRBV28 CASSLAGSNQPQHF TGTGCCAGCAGTTTGGCAGGGAGCAATCAGCCCCAGCATTTT
- TRBJ2-2 - TRBV7-9 CASDSGSGTGELFF TGTGCCAGCGATAGCGGATCAGGCACCGGGGAGCTGTTTTTT
- TRBJ2-2 few TRBV28 CASSSGVLIAGELFF TGTGCCTCTTCTTCGGGGGTCCTAATCGCAGGGGAGCTGTTTTTT
- TRBJ1-4 - TRBV5-1 CASSLGAGYNEKLFF TGCGCCAGCAGCTTGGGCGCAGGATATAATGAAAAACTGTTTTTT